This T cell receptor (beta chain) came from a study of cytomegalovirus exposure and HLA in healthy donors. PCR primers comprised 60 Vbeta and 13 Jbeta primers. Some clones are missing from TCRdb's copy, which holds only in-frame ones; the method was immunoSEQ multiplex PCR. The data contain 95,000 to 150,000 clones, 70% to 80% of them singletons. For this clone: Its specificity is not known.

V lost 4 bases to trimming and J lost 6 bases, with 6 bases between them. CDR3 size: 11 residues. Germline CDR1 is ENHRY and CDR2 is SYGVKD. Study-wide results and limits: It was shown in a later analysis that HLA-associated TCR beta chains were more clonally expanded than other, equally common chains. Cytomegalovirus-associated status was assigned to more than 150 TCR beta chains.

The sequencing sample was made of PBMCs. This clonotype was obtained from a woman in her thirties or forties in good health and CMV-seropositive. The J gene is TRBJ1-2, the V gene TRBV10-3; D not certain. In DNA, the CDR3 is TGTGCCATCAGTGTGGCCCATGGCTACACCTTC. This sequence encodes CAISVAHGYTF.